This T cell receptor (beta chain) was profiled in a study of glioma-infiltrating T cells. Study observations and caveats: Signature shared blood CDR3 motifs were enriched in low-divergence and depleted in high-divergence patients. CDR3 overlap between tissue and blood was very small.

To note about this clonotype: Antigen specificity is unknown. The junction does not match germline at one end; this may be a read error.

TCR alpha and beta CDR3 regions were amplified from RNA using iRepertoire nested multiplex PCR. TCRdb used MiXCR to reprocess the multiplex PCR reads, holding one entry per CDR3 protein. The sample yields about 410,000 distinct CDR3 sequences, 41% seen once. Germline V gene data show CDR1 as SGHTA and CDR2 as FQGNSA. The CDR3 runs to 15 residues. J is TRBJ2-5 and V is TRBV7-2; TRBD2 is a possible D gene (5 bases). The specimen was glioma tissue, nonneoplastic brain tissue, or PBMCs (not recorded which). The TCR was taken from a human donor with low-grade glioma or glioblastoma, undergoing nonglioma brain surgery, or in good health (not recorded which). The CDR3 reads CASGLSVTIEETQYF. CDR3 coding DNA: TGTGCCAGCGGCTTATCTGTGACTATCGAAGAGACCCAGTACTTC.